This entry lists 8 T cell receptor beta chains sequenced from one sample in a study of regulatory T cells in long-lasting Graves disease. Researchers made TCR beta libraries by using iRepertoire HTBI primers and running Arm-PCR on CDR3 regions. MiXCR was run by TCRdb on the multiplex PCR reads, yielding one entry per CDR3 protein. The sample contains roughly 500,000 distinct CDR3 sequences, around a fifth of which appear only once. Regarding time point: persistent/refractory GD, antithyroid drugs over 5 years with positive TRAb. PBMC-derived RNA was used for the TCR library. The material was peripheral blood mononuclear cells (PBMCs), obtained when the disease was refractory, from a patient treated with antithyroid drugs. The receptors stem from a female donor with Graves disease.

Points on this clonotype: A much larger clone differs from this one at a single base, so this may be a read error. This sequence joins TRBV10-3 and TRBJ1-2; D possibly corresponds to TRBD1 (6 bases). Germline values: CDR1 ENHRY, CDR2 SYGVKD. The CDR3 length is 14 residues. Trimming left V 4 bases short and J 6 bases short, with 15 bases between. The CDR3 coding sequence is TGTGCCATCAGTGGGTCGGGACAATGGGATGGCTACACCTTC. Translated, it gives CAISGSGQWDGYTF.

This clonotype was found a few times. The CDR3 loop reads CSVGGQVAKNIQYF. The CDR3 DNA is TGCAGCGTTGGAGGACAGGTAGCCAAAAACATTCAGTACTTC. The rearrangement joins TRBV29-1 to TRBJ2-4, with 7 bases aligning to TRBD1. Trimming at V came to 4 bases and at J to 0 bases, leaving 3 bases not matched to a gene. The CDR3 is 14 amino acids. CDR1 is SQVTM, CDR2 ANQGSEA, per germline.

This clonotype was counted ten times or more. V is TRBV6-1 and J is TRBJ1-5; D not certain. The CDR3 runs 15 residues. Germline values: CDR1 MNHNS, CDR2 SASEGT. V dropped 6 bases and J dropped 1 base, with 13 bases sitting between them. The CDR3 loop is CASSPLGVSNQPQHF. DNA of the CDR3: TGTGCCAGCAGCCCCCTCGGAGTAAGCAATCAGCCCCAGCATTTT.

This clonotype was observed a handful of times. The chain is built from TRBV9 and TRBJ1-2; D possibly corresponds to TRBD1 (6 bases). This CDR3 spans 15 amino acids. Germline assignment: CDR1 SGDLS and CDR2 YYNGEE. Trimming pared 3 bases from V and 0 bases from J, leaving 12 bases between. CDR3: CASSARGGTNYGYTF. DNA of the CDR3: TGTGCCAGCAGCGCAAGGGGGGGAACTAACTATGGCTACACCTTC.

This clonotype has at least ten counts. This rearrangement joins TRBV12-3 or TRBV12-4 to TRBJ1-6; 9 positions match TRBD1. The CDR3 has 14 residues. V shed 8 bases, J shed 9 bases, and the junction held 8 bases outside the gene matches. The CDR3 loop reads CASGGGQGVSPLHF. CDR3 DNA sequence: TGTGCCAGCGGAGGGGGACAGGGCGTTTCACCCCTCCACTTT.

The genes are TRBV10-2 and TRBJ2-7, with D perhaps TRBD2 (5 bases). CDR1 is WSHSY, CDR2 SAAADI, per germline. V dropped 8 bases and J dropped 4 bases, with 12 bases sitting between them. This CDR3 region has 12 residues. Written as DNA, the CDR3 is TGCGCCAGCGCCGACGGGGATTACGAGCAGTACTTC. It specifies CASADGDYEQYF.

This clonotype was seen repeatedly, ten times or more. The V and J genes are TRBV28 and TRBJ2-2; D is unclear. This CDR3 is built from 15 residues. The germline V gene encodes CDR1 MDHEN and CDR2 SYDVKM. Trimming removed 6 bases at V and 4 bases at J, with 15 bases between. CDR3 sequence: CASRELGWGTGELFF. CDR3 nucleotide sequence: TGTGCCAGCAGGGAACTGGGTTGGGGCACCGGGGAGCTGTTTTTT. The full variable domain, with the rest looked up from reference TRBV28 and TRBJ2-2, is DVKVTQSSRYLVKRTGEKVFLECVQDMDHENMFWYRQDPGLGLRLIYFSYDVKMKEKGDIPEGYSVSREKKERFSLILESASTNQTSMYLCASRELGWGTGELFFGEGSRLTVL.

This clonotype turned up a few times. This chain uses TRBV7-9 with TRBJ2-7; D is ambiguous. This CDR3 is 15 amino acids long. Germline CDR1 SEHNR, CDR2 FQNEAQ (reference sequence). The V end lost 4 bases, the J end lost 3 bases, and 16 bases lay between the germline ends. The CDR3 DNA reads as TGTGCCAGCAGCTCCAGTGAAGGCAGTGGCTACGAGCAGTACTTC. Its protein is CASSSSEGSGYEQYF.